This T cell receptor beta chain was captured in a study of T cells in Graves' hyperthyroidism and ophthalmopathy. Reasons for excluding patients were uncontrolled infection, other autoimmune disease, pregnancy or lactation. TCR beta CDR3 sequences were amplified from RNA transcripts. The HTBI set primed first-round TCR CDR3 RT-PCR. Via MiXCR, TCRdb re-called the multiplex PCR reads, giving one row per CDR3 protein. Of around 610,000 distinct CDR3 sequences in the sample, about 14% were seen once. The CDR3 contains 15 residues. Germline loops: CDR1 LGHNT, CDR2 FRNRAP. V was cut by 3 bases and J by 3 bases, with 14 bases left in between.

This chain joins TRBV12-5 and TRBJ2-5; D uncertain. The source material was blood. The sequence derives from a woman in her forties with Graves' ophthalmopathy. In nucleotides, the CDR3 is TGTGCTAGTGGTTTTACATTAGGCAGTAAAGAGACCCAGTACTTC. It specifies CASGFTLGSKETQYF.